Shown below are 4 T cell receptor beta chains from a single sample sequenced in a study of blood T cell repertoires in COVID-19 (dated by TCRdb to 2018 to 2020). Receptor amplification or capture employed the immunoSEQ multiplex PCR assay. In TCRdb, the immuneACCESS table is reduced to in-frame sequences with V and J assigned. These tables do not hold every clone; where another copy was compared, an unresolved V gene accounts for under half, and the others remain unexplained. This sample holds 78,000 or so clones; around 90% were observed only once. Of the sample, roughly 6.1% falls within the top ten clones. The sequencing sample was made of peripheral blood. The receptor set was obtained from a woman between 45 and 60 years old with acute or convalescent COVID-19.

V is TRBV18 and J is TRBJ2-1; the D is unclear. The CDR3 is 13 residues long. V was cut by 6 bases and J by 4 bases, with 10 bases left in between. Germline CDR1 is KGHSH and CDR2 is LQKENI. DNA of the CDR3: TGTGCCAGCTCCCCTCTGAGATACAATGAGCAGTTCTTC. Translating it yields CASSPLRYNEQFF.

The chain recombines TRBV5-1 with TRBJ2-1; TRBD2 matches 10 bases. Germline lookup yields CDR1 SGHRS and CDR2 YFSETQ. The CDR3 runs 14 residues. V was clipped by 1 base and J by 10 bases; unmatched bases: 5. Written as DNA, the CDR3 is TGCGCCAGCAGCTTGTTGTCTAGCGGGGGCGAGCAGTTCTTC. Its protein product is CASSLLSSGGEQFF.

V is TRBV18 and J is TRBJ1-1; TRBD1 aligns across 8 bases. Unmatched junction bases numbered 7, after V lost 3 bases and J lost 1 base. Germline CDR1 is KGHSH and CDR2 is LQKENI. This CDR3 comprises 16 residues. CDR3 residues: CASSPGQGAGNTEAFF. The CDR3 DNA reads as TGTGCCAGCTCACCGGGGCAGGGGGCGGGGAACACTGAAGCTTTCTTT.

This clone was counted once. The chain combines TRBV2 with TRBJ2-5; TRBD1 agrees at 10 bases. CDR3 size: 17 residues. V was pared by 1 base and J by 2 bases, with 7 bases of the junction left unmatched. Germline-derived CDR1 and CDR2 are SNHLY and FYNNEI. The DNA for the CDR3 is TGTGCCAGCAGTGAAGAATACGGGACAGGGGCGCAAGAGACCCAGTACTTC. This sequence encodes CASSEEYGTGAQETQYF.